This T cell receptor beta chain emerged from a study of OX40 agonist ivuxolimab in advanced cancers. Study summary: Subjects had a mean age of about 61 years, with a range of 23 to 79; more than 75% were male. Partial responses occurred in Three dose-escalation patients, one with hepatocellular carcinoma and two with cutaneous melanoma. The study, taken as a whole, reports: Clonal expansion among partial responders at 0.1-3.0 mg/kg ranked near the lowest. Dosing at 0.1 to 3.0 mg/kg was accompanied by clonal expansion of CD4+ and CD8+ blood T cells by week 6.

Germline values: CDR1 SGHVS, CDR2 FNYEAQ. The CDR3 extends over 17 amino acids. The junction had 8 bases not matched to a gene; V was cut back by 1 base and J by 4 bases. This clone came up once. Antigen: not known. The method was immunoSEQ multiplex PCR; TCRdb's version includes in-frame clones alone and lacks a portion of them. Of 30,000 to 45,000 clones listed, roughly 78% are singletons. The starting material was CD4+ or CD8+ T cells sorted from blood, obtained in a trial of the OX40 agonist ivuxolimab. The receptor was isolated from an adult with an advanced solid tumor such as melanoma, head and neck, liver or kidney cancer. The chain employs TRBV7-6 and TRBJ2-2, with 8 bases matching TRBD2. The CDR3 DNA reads TGTGCCAGCAGCTTAGGTAGCGGGGCCTCGGGCACCGGGGAGCTGTTTTTT. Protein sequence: CASSLGSGASGTGELFF.